Below are 23 T cell receptor beta chains sequenced from a single sample in a study of T cells after posttransplantation cyclophosphamide (dated by TCRdb to about 2016). The intended sense of this specimen's treatment or condition label: high-dose cyclophosphamide on days +3 and +4 as single-agent GVHD prophylaxis. Busulfan and fludarabine conditioning, a related or unrelated marrow graft, and cyclophosphamide on days +3 and +4 were given to PTCy patients. Library preparation was by the immunoSEQ multiplex PCR assay. TCRdb carries this immuneACCESS record with in-frame sequences only. Its versions omit some clonotypes, under half of them owing to an unresolved V gene in the studies checked, with the rest unexplained. The sample yields approximately 17,000 clones; around 91% were counted once. About 0.5% of the sample goes to the ten largest clones. Sequences were derived from CD4+ T cells sorted from blood, sampled after allogeneic stem cell transplant with posttransplant cyclophosphamide. The origin of the receptors is a male patient between 55 and 70 years old who received an allogeneic stem cell transplant from a related donor and was CMV-positive. After a transplant, some T cells may have been passed on by the graft donor.

The chain links TRBV9 to TRBJ2-1; 7 bases line up with TRBD1. After removal of 4 bases from V and 5 bases from J, the junction contained 12 bases not matched to a gene. The germline V gene has CDR1 SGDLS and CDR2 YYNGEE. This CDR3 spans 16 amino acids. The CDR3 reads CASSPLEGQLDNEQFF. The CDR3, as DNA: TGTGCCAGCAGCCCATTAGAGGGACAGCTAGACAATGAGCAGTTCTTC.

V gene TRBV2 combines with J gene TRBJ2-2; 7 bases line up with TRBD2. Looked up from germline, CDR1 is SNHLY and CDR2 is FYNNEI. Trimming at V came to 6 bases and at J to 5 bases, leaving 9 bases not matched to a gene. The CDR3 runs to 15 residues. CDR3 protein: CASSLLPSGTGELFF. The DNA for the CDR3 is TGTGCCAGCAGCCTCCTGCCTAGCGGTACCGGGGAGCTGTTTTTT.

This clone appeared once. V usage is TRBV14 and J usage is TRBJ1-2; D ambiguous. The CDR3 is 11 residues long. Trimming cost V 4 bases and J 5 bases, with 5 bases left between them. The germline CDR1 and CDR2 sequences are SGHDN and FVKESK. The CDR3 DNA is TGTGCCAGCAGCCCGGGTTATGGCTACACCTTC. It is translated as CASSPGYGYTF.

The chain links TRBV11-1 to TRBJ1-2, with 7 bases fitting TRBD1. The CDR3 has 14 amino acids. Germline values: CDR1 SGHAT, CDR2 FQDESV (reference sequence). With 6 bases clipped from V and 5 bases from J, the junction kept 9 bases outside the gene matches. The CDR3 nucleotides are TGTGCCAGCAGACCGGGACAGCAATCTTATGGCTACACCTTC. The encoded protein is CASRPGQQSYGYTF.

V and J are TRBV13 and TRBJ1-1; the match to TRBD1 covers 7 bases. V dropped 7 bases and J dropped 4; count of bases not matched to a gene: 9. The CDR3 spans 14 residues. Germline CDR1 and CDR2: PRHDT and FYEKMQ (reference sequence). As DNA, the CDR3 is TGTGCCAGCAAAACCGGACAGGTTCCCACTGAAGCTTTCTTT. Protein: CASKTGQVPTEAFF.

The chain's CDR3 is CASRDRGDYGYTF. The CDR3 nucleotides read TGTGCCAGCCGGGACAGGGGAGACTATGGCTACACCTTC. The chain combines TRBV6-1 with TRBJ1-2; the match to TRBD1 covers 10 bases. The ends lost 8 bases at V and 3 bases at J; junction bases unmatched: 3. This CDR3 contains 13 residues. The germline V gene has CDR1 MNHNS and CDR2 SASEGT.

V is TRBV7-6 and J is TRBJ2-5; D not certain. V lost 3 bases and J lost 4, with 9 bases in between. CDR3 length: 13 residues. The germline CDR1 and CDR2 sequences are SGHVS and FNYEAQ. The CDR3 sequence is CASSLRGGETQYF. DNA of the CDR3: TGTGCCAGCAGCTTGAGAGGCGGAGAGACCCAGTACTTC.

This chain connects TRBV7-9 to TRBJ1-2; the match to TRBD1 covers 7 bases. The germline CDR1 and CDR2 sequences are SEHNR and FQNEAQ (reference sequence). Trimming removed 9 bases from V and 4 bases from J; junction bases left unmatched: 2. This CDR3 comprises 11 residues. The CDR3: CASGQAYGYTF. The CDR3 DNA reads as TGTGCCAGTGGACAGGCCTATGGCTACACCTTC.

The CDR3 loop reads CASSVAAGGTQETQYF. The CDR3 DNA is TGTGCCAGCAGCGTAGCAGCGGGGGGTACACAAGAGACCCAGTACTTC. The V gene is TRBV9, the J gene TRBJ2-5; 9 bases line up with TRBD2. Trimming took 0 bases from V and 2 from J; bases not matched to a gene: 5. The CDR3 extends over 16 amino acids. The germline V gene has CDR1 SGDLS and CDR2 YYNGEE.

The rearrangement uses TRBV7-2 and TRBJ2-7, with TRBD2 matching 12 bases. Germline loops: CDR1 SGHTA, CDR2 FQGNSA. The CDR3 is 15 amino acids. V lost 5 bases to trimming and J lost 2 bases; unmatched junction nucleotides: 4. The CDR3 DNA reads as TGTGCCAGCAGCCCAACTAGCGGGGGGCCCTACGAGCAGTACTTC. Its translation: CASSPTSGGPYEQYF. The variable domain in full, with the rest retrieved from reference TRBV7-2 and TRBJ2-7, is GAGVSQSPSNKVTEKGKDVELRCDPISGHTALYWYRQSLGQGLEFLIYFQGNSAPDKSGLPSDRFSAERTGGSVSTLTIQRTQQEDSAVYLCASSPTSGGPYEQYFGPGTRLTVT.

The genes are TRBV7-8 and TRBJ2-7, with D possibly TRBD2 on 6 matching bases. Germline V gene lookup returns CDR1 SGHVS and CDR2 FQNEAQ. The CDR3 extends over 13 amino acids. V gave up 3 bases and J gave up 4 bases, with 10 bases separating them. The CDR3 loop is CASSLGLYYEQYF. The CDR3 nucleotides are TGTGCCAGCAGCTTGGGACTTTATTACGAGCAGTACTTC. The whole variable domain, filled in from reference TRBV7-8 and TRBJ2-7, reads GAGVSQSPRYKVAKRGQDVALRCDPISGHVSLFWYQQALGQGPEFLTYFQNEAQLDKSGLPSDRFFAERPEGSVSTLKIQRTQQEDSAVYLCASSLGLYYEQYFGPGTRLTVT.

The chain has TRBV12-5 and TRBJ1-1; the match to TRBD1 covers 7 bases. Unmatched junction bases numbered 10, after V lost 9 bases and J lost 0 bases. Germline CDR1 and CDR2: LGHNT and FRNRAP. The CDR3 extends over 15 amino acids. CDR3 in DNA: TGTGCTAGCACGCCTGGGGACAGCTTGAACACTGAAGCTTTCTTT. Translating gives CASTPGDSLNTEAFF.

The rearrangement links TRBV27 to TRBJ1-2; TRBD1 matches at 11 bases. The CDR3 is 14 amino acids. Per the germline V gene, CDR1 is MNHEY and CDR2 is SMNVEV (reference sequence). Losses at the gene ends were 8 bases for V and 4 bases for J; bases not matched to a gene: 6. The CDR3 is CASGRDRGAYGYTF. The CDR3 DNA reads as TGTGCCAGCGGCCGGGACAGGGGGGCCTATGGCTACACCTTC.

This sequence joins TRBV28 and TRBJ1-1; TRBD1 aligns across 9 bases. Germline V gene lookup returns CDR1 MDHEN and CDR2 SYDVKM. Trimming removed 6 bases from V and 6 bases from J; junction bases left unmatched: 14. This CDR3 comprises 16 residues. The CDR3 DNA reads TGTGCCAGCAGCACCACAGGGGGCGCGCTTCATTCTGAAGCTTTCTTT. This gives the protein CASSTTGGALHSEAFF. The entire variable domain, with the rest obtained from reference TRBV28 and TRBJ1-1, is as follows: DVKVTQSSRYLVKRTGEKVFLECVQDMDHENMFWYRQDPGLGLRLIYFSYDVKMKEKGDIPEGYSVSREKKERFSLILESASTNQTSMYLCASSTTGGALHSEAFFGQGTRLTVV.

The chain couples TRBV5-5 to TRBJ1-1, with D possibly TRBD1 on 5 matching bases. The CDR3 extends over 15 amino acids. Germline CDR1 SGHKS, CDR2 YYEKEE (reference sequence). V was pared by 0 bases and J by 2 bases, with 11 bases between. Here the CDR3 DNA reads TGTGCCAGCAGCTTGGTTTTGACAGCTAACACTGAAGCTTTCTTT. This gives the protein CASSLVLTANTEAFF.

CDR3 sequence: CATEGTSGTDTQYF. The CDR3 bases are TGTGCCACAGAAGGGACTAGCGGCACAGATACGCAGTATTTT. The chain is built from TRBV7-2 and TRBJ2-3; TRBD2 matches at 10 bases. The CDR3 loop spans 14 amino acids. V shed 10 bases, J shed 1 base, and the junction held 5 bases outside the gene matches. Germline V gene lookup returns CDR1 SGHTA and CDR2 FQGNSA.

The J gene is TRBJ1-2, the V gene TRBV19; D unclear. V gave up 10 bases and J gave up 7 bases, with 19 bases separating them. Germline CDR1 and CDR2: LNHDA and SQIVND (reference sequence). This CDR3 is built from 13 residues. This chain's CDR3 is CAIPLGEGFGYTF. As DNA, the CDR3 is TGTGCCATCCCCCTCGGGGAAGGCTTTGGCTACACCTTC.

The V call is TRBV5-6, the J call TRBJ2-7; 9 positions agree with TRBD2. The germline V gene encodes CDR1 SGHDT and CDR2 YYEEEE. V shed 4 bases and J 12 bases; nucleotides not matched to a gene: 11. The CDR3 is made up of 13 amino acids. As DNA, the CDR3 is TGTGCCAGCAGCCCGGCGGGGCGGGGGGGGCTGTACTTC. Protein product: CASSPAGRGGLYF.

J is TRBJ1-1 and V is TRBV5-4, with 7 bases matching TRBD1. Trimming cost V 5 bases and J 0 bases; bases outside gene matches: 4. Germline CDR1 SGHNT, CDR2 YYREEE (reference sequence). The CDR3 sequence is 14 residues long. CDR3 nucleotides: TGTGCCAGCAGGCCGACAGGGTTGAACACTGAAGCTTTCTTT. Protein sequence: CASRPTGLNTEAFF.

The table lists this clone with a count of one. The rearrangement uses TRBV6-1 and TRBJ2-1; D remains ambiguous. Trimming left V 2 bases short and J 1 base short, with 3 bases between. The CDR3 runs to 13 residues. Germline V CDR1 and CDR2: MNHNS, SASEGT. The CDR3 DNA is TGTGCCAGCAGTGAACAGTCCTACAATGAGCAGTTCTTC. This gives the protein CASSEQSYNEQFF.

The chain employs TRBV30 and TRBJ2-5, with TRBD1 as a possible D gene (6 bases). V gave up 8 bases and J gave up 5 bases, with 12 bases separating them. Per germline, CDR1 GTSNPN and CDR2 SVGIG (reference sequence). The CDR3 covers 11 residues. The CDR3 spells CARGRGETQYF. The CDR3 nucleotides are TGTGCCCGAGGCAGGGGTGAGACCCAGTACTTC.

In this sample, this clone turned up a few times. This chain links TRBV11-2 with TRBJ1-4; unclear D gene. The germline V and J ends were trimmed by 5 bases and 2 bases, with 15 bases remaining between them. Germline CDR1 is SGHAT and CDR2 is FQNNGV. This CDR3 spans 16 amino acids. This CDR3 is CASSHTLTSTNEKLFF. In nucleotides, the CDR3 is TGTGCCAGCAGCCATACACTGACATCGACTAATGAAAAACTGTTTTTT.

The chain carries TRBV29-1 and TRBJ1-1; TRBD1 matches at 8 bases. CDR1 is SQVTM, CDR2 ANQGSEA, per germline. The CDR3 runs 11 residues. Trimming at V came to 6 bases and at J to 4 bases, leaving 1 base not matched to a gene. CDR3 sequence: CSVDRGTEAFF. The CDR3 DNA sequence: TGCAGCGTAGACAGGGGCACTGAAGCTTTCTTT. Full variable domain (outside the CDR3, taken from reference TRBV29-1 and TRBJ1-1): SAVISQKPSRDICQRGTSLTIQCQVDSQVTMMFWYRQQPGQSLTLIATANQGSEATYESGFVIDKFPISRPNLTFSTLTVSNMSPEDSSIYLCSVDRGTEAFFGQGTRLTVV.